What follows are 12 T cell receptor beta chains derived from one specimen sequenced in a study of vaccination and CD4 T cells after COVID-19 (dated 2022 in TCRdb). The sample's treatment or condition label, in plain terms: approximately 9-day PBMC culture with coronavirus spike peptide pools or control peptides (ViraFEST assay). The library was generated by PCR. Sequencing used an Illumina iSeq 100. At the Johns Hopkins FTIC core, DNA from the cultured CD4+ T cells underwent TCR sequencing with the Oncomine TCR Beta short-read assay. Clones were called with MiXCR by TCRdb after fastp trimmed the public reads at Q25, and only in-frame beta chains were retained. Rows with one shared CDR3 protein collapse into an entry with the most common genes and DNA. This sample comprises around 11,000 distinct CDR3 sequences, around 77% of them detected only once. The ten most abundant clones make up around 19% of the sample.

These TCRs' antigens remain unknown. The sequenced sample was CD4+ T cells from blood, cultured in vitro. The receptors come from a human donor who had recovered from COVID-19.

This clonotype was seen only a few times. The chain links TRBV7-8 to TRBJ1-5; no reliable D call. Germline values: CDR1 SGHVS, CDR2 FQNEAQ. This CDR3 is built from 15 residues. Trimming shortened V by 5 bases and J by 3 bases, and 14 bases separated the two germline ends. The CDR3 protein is CASSPLRGINQPQHF. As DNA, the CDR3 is TGTGCCAGCAGCCCCCTCCGGGGTATCAATCAGCCCCAGCATTTT.

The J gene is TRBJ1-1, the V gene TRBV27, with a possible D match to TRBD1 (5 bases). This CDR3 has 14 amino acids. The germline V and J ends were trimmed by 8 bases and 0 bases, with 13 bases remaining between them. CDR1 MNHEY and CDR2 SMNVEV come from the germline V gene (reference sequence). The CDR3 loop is CASGKQALNTEAFF. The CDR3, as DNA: TGTGCCAGCGGTAAACAGGCCCTGAACACTGAAGCTTTCTTT.

CDR3 DNA: TGCAGTGCCCGGACAGGACCCATGAACACTGAAGCTTTCTTT. Protein sequence: CSARTGPMNTEAFF. The chain uses TRBV20-1 and TRBJ1-1; TRBD1 agrees at 7 bases. V lost 6 bases, J lost 0 bases, and 7 bases stayed unmatched. CDR1 is DFQATT, CDR2 SNEGSKA, per germline (reference sequence). The CDR3 spans 14 residues.

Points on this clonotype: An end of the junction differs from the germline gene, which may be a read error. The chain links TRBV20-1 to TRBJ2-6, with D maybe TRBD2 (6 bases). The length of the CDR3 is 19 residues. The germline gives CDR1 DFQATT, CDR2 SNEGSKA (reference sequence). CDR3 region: CSARDAARLGSSGANVPTF. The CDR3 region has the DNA TGCAGTGCTAGAGATGCAGCCCGCCTCGGGAGCTCTGGGGCCAACGTCCCGACTTTC.

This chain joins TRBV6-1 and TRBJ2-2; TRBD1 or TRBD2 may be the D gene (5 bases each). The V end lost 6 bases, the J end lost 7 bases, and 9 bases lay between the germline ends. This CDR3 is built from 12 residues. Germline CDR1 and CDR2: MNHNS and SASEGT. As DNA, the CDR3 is TGTGCCAGCAGCGGGACGGGCGGGGAGCTGTTTTTT. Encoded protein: CASSGTGGELFF.

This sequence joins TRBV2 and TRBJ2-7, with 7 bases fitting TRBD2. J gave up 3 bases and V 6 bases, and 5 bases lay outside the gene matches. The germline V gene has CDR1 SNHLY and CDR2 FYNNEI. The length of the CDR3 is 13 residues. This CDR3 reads CASRSGGYYEQYF. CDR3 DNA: TGTGCCAGCAGGTCGGGAGGCTACTACGAGCAGTACTTC.

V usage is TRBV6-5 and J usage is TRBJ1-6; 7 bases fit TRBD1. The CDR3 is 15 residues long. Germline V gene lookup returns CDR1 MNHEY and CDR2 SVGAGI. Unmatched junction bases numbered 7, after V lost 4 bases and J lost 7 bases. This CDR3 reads CASSLQGRDNSPLHF. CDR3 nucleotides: TGTGCCAGCAGTTTACAGGGGCGAGACAATTCACCCCTCCACTTT.

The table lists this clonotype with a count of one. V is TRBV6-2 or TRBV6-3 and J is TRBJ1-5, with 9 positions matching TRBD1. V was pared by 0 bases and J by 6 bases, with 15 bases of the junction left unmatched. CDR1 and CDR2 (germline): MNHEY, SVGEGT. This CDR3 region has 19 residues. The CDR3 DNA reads TGTGCCAGCAGTTACTCGATGAGAGAGAATGACAGGGGGTCTCAGCCCCAGCATTTT. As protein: CASSYSMRENDRGSQPQHF.

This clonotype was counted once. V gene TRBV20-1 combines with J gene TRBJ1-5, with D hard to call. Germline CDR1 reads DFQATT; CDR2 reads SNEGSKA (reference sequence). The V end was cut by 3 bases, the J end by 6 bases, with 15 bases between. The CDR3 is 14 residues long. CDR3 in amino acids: CSASIRTGPQPQHF. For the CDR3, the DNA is TGCAGTGCTAGTATCCGAACCGGGCCTCAGCCCCAGCATTTT.

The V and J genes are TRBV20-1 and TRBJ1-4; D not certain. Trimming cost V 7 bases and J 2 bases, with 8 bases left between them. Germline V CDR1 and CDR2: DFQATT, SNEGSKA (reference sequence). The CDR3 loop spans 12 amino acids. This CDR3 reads CSGIATNEKLFF. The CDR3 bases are TGCAGTGGCATTGCGACTAATGAAAAACTGTTTTTT.

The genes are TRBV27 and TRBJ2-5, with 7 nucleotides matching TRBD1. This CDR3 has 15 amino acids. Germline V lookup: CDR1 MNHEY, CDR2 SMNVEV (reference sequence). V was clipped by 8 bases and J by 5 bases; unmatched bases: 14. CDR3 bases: TGTGCCAGCTGGGGCATCAGACAGGGCCCTGAGACCCAGTACTTC. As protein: CASWGIRQGPETQYF.

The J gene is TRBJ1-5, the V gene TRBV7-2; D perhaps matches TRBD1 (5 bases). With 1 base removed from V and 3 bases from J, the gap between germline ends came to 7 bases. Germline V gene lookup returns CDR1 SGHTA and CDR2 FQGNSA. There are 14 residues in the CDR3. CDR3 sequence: CASSLGDPNQPQHF. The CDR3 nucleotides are TGTGCCAGCAGCTTAGGGGACCCCAATCAGCCCCAGCATTTT.